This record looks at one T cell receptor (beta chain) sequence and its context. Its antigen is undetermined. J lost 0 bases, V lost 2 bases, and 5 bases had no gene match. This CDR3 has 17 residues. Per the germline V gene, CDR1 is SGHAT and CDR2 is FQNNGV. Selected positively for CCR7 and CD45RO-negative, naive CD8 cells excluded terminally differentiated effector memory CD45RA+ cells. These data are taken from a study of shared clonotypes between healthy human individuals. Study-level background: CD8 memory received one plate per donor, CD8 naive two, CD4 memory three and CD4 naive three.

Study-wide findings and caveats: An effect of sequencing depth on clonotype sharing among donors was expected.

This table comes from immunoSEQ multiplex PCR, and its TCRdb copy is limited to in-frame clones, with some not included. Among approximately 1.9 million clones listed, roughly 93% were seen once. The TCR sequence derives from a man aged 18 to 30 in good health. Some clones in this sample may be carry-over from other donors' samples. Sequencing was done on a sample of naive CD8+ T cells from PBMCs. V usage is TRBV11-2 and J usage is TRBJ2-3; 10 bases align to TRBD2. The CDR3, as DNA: TGTGCCAGCAGCTTACGGACTAGCGGAACTAGCACAGATACGCAGTATTTT. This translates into CASSLRTSGTSTDTQYF.